The sequence of this TCR beta chain was determined in a study of cytomegalovirus exposure and HLA in healthy donors. Turning to the study itself: In terms of ancestry, the Caucasian-associated cluster contained roughly four fifths of the roughly 400 genotyped donors. General study points: Upon later analysis, TCR association rates were observed to vary by HLA locus, being highest for DRB1 and lowest for HLA-C. The study reported that TCR beta sequences accurately predicted HLA-A and HLA-B alleles in most subjects.

Germline loops: CDR1 SEHNR, CDR2 FQNEAQ (reference sequence). V was clipped by 1 base and J by 7 bases, with 13 bases between them. The CDR3 contains 14 residues. Likely unrecorded immune exposures existed in these nominally healthy donors. PCR was performed using 60 Vbeta and 13 Jbeta primers. Method: immunoSEQ multiplex PCR; TCRdb's copy keeps in-frame clones and lacks some. The sample records some 100,000 clones, more than 75% being singletons. A note on this clone: Antigen specificity is unknown.

The clonotype was recovered from a woman aged 45-59 years in good health and CMV-seropositive. V usage is TRBV7-9 and J usage is TRBJ2-5; D is possibly TRBD2 (7 bases). The specimen was PBMCs. CDR3: CASSLGQGRGTQYF. In DNA form, the CDR3 reads TGTGCCAGCAGCTTAGGGCAGGGGAGGGGGACCCAGTACTTC.